Sequencing of this T cell receptor beta chain was carried out in a study of cytomegalovirus exposure and HLA in healthy donors. Study-wide points: Rare TCR sequences dominated, though some public TCRs recurred in many donors. Clonal expansion, a later analysis showed, was greater in HLA-associated TCR beta chains than in equally common others.

CDR1 and CDR2 from the germline V gene are GTSNPN and SVGIG (reference sequence). V gave up 3 bases and J gave up 8 bases, with 16 bases separating them. The CDR3 has 13 residues. The PCR was carried out with 60 Vbeta primers and 13 Jbeta primers. Libraries were prepared by immunoSEQ multiplex PCR; TCRdb keeps only in-frame clonotypes and omits some of them. This sample carries fewer than 200,000 clones, 75% to 80% of them seen once, and the ten largest clones take about 0.93%. The table lists this clone with a count of one. Its antigen is not identified. This chain connects TRBV30 to TRBJ1-2; tentatively, D is TRBD1 (5 bases). Sequences were obtained from PBMCs. The clonotype comes from a woman aged 50 to 65 in good health and CMV-seropositive. CDR3 sequence (DNA): TGTGCCTGGAGCCCATACAGGACGGAGGGCTACACCTTC. It encodes CAWSPYRTEGYTF.